A selection of T cell receptor beta chains follows, all from one sample in a study of shared clonotypes between healthy human individuals. Some clones are missing from TCRdb's copy, which holds only in-frame ones; the method was immunoSEQ multiplex PCR. The sample has around 690,000 clones, 90% seen once. The sequenced sample consisted of memory CD8+ T cells from PBMCs. The receptors stem from a man aged 18 to 35 in good health. Some clones in this sample may be carry-over from other donors' samples. The CDR3 runs from the conserved cysteine through the conserved F or W. The D gene is left open where the match is weak. The size entry is marked missing in some rows and otherwise reads once, few, many or a size class.

d_gene,j_gene,v_gene,abundance,CDR3nt,CDR3aa
TRBD1,TRBJ2-1,TRBV29-1,.,TGCAGCACACGACAGGGGCTCTCCTACAATGAGCAGTTCTTC,CSTRQGLSYNEQFF
.,TRBJ2-7,TRBV7-2,.,TGTGCCAGCAGCTTAGGAACGATGTGGGGGAAGGACGAGCAGTACTTC,CASSLGTMWGKDEQYF
TRBD1,TRBJ1-5,TRBV5-6,.,TGTGCCAGCAGCTTAGGGACAGGGGCGGGCAATCAGCCCCAGCATTTT,CASSLGTGAGNQPQHF
TRBD2,TRBJ2-1,TRBV11-2,.,TGTGCCAGCAGCTTAGGACGACTAGCGGGGATCGGCAATGAGCAGTTCTTC,CASSLGRLAGIGNEQFF
.,TRBJ2-1,TRBV6-5,.,TGTGCCAGCAGTTACCCCCCGCTTTTCAATGAGCAGTTCTTC,CASSYPPLFNEQFF
.,TRBJ1-1,TRBV11-2,.,TGTGCCAGCAGCCGGGGGGGCACTGAAGCTTTCTTT,CASSRGGTEAFF
.,TRBJ1-4,TRBV5-6,.,TGTGCCAGCAGCTTGTCGGGGTTGGGAGATGAAAAACTGTTTTTT,CASSLSGLGDEKLFF
.,TRBJ2-7,TRBV7-9,.,TGTGCCAGCAGCTCTAGTACGCCCGGACTCCCCTACGAGCAGTACTTC,CASSSSTPGLPYEQYF
TRBD2,TRBJ2-5,TRBV6-5,.,TGTGCCAGCAGACCCCGCGCTCGGGGGGGGGAGACCCAGTACTTC,CASRPRARGGETQYF
.,TRBJ1-1,TRBV21-1,.,TGTGCCAGCAGCAAAGGAGTAAGCGAGGAGGACACTGAAGCTTTCTTT,CASSKGVSEEDTEAFF
.,TRBJ2-3,TRBV11-1,.,TGTGCCAGCAGCTTAGTATCCACAGATACGCAGTATTTT,CASSLVSTDTQYF
.,TRBJ2-1,TRBV30,.,TGTGCCTGGAGTGTTGGGCGGGCGCGATACAATGAGCAGTTCTTC,CAWSVGRARYNEQFF
TRBD2,TRBJ2-7,TRBV6-5,.,TGTGCCAGCAGTTACTCGACTAGCGGGCCAACCTACGAGCAGTACTTC,CASSYSTSGPTYEQYF
.,TRBJ1-1,TRBV2,.,TGTGCCAGCAGTGTCCCCGGGGGTCTCTCCACTGAAGCTTTCTTT,CASSVPGGLSTEAFF
TRBD2,TRBJ2-3,TRBV4-1,.,TGCGCCAGCAGCCAGCGAGCGGGAAATCCAGATACGCAGTATTTT,CASSQRAGNPDTQYF
.,TRBJ2-3,TRBV7-9,many,TGTGCCAGCAGCTTAGAGAGGGTGTCGAGCACAGATACGCAGTATTTT,CASSLERVSSTDTQYF
.,TRBJ2-3,TRBV6-5,.,TGTGCCAGCAGAGCCCTTAACGGGGGCACAGATACGCAGTATTTT,CASRALNGGTDTQYF